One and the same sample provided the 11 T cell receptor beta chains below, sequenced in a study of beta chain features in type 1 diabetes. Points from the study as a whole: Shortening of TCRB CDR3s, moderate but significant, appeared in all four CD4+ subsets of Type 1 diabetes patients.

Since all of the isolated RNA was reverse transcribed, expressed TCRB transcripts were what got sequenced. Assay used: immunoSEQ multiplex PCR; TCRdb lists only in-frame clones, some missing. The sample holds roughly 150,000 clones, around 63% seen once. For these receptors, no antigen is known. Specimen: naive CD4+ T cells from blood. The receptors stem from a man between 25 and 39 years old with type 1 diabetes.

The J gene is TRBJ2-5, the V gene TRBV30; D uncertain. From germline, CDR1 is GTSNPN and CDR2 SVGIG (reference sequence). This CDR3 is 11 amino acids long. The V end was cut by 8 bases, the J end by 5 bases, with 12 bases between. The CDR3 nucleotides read TGTGCCCGGGCAGCGAGCGAGACCCAGTACTTC. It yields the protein CARAASETQYF.

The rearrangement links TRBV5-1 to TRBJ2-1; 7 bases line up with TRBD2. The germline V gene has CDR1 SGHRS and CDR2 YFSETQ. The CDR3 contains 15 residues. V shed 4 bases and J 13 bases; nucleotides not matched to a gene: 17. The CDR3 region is CASSPDPAGRSGQFF. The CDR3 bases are TGCGCCAGCAGCCCCGACCCAGCGGGGAGGTCTGGACAGTTCTTC.

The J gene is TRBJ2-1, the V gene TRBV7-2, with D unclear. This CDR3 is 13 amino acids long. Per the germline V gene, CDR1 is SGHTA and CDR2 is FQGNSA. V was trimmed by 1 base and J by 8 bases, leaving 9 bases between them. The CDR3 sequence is CASSLGQEYEQFF. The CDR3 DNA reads TGTGCCAGCAGCTTAGGGCAGGAGTATGAGCAGTTCTTC.

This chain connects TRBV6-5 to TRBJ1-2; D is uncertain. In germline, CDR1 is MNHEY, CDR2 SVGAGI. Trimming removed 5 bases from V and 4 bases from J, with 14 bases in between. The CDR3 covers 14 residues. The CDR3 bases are TGTGCCAGCAGTCCACGGGTTATCAGCTATGGCTACACCTTC. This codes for CASSPRVISYGYTF.

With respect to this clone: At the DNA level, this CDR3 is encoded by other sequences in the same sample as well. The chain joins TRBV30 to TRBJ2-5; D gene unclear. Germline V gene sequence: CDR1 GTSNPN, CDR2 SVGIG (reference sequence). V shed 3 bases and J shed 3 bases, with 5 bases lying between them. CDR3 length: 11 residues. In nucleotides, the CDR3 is TGTGCCTGGAGGGCAGAAGAGACCCAGTACTTC. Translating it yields CAWRAEETQYF.

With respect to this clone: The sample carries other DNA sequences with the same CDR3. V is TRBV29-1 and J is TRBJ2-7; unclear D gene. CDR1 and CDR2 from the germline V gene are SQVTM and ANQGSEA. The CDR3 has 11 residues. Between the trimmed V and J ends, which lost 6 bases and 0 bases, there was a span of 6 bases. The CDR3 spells CSVVSSYEQYF. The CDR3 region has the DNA TGCAGCGTCGTCAGCTCCTACGAGCAGTACTTC.

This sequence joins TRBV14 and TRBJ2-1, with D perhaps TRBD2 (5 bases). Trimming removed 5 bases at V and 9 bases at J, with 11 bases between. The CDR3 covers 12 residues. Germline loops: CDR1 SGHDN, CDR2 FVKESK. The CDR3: CASSSGGLEQFF. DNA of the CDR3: TGTGCCAGCAGCTCCGGTGGACTTGAGCAGTTCTTC.

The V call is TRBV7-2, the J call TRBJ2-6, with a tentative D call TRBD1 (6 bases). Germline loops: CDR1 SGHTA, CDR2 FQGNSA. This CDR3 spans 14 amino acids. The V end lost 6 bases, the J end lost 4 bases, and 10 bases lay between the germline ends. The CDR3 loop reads CASRIGTGANVLTF. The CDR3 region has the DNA TGTGCCAGCAGAATCGGGACAGGGGCCAACGTCCTGACTTTC.

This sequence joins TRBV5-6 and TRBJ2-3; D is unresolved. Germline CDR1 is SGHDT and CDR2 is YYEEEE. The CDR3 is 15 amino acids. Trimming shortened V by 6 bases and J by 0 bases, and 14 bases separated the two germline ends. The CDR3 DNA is TGTGCCAGCACCACAGAGATTTTTAGCACAGATACGCAGTATTTT. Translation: CASTTEIFSTDTQYF.

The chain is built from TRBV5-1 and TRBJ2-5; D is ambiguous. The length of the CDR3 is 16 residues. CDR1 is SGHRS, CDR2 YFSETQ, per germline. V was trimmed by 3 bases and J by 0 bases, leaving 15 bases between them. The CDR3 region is CASSSGPPVDQETQYF. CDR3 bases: TGCGCCAGCAGCTCCGGACCGCCGGTAGACCAAGAGACCCAGTACTTC.

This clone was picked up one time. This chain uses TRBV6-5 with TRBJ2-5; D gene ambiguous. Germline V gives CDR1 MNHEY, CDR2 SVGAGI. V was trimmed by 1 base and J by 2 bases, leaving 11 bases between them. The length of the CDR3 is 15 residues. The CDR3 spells CASSYYSRQQETQYF. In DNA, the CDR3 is TGTGCCAGCAGTTACTACAGCCGGCAACAAGAGACCCAGTACTTC.